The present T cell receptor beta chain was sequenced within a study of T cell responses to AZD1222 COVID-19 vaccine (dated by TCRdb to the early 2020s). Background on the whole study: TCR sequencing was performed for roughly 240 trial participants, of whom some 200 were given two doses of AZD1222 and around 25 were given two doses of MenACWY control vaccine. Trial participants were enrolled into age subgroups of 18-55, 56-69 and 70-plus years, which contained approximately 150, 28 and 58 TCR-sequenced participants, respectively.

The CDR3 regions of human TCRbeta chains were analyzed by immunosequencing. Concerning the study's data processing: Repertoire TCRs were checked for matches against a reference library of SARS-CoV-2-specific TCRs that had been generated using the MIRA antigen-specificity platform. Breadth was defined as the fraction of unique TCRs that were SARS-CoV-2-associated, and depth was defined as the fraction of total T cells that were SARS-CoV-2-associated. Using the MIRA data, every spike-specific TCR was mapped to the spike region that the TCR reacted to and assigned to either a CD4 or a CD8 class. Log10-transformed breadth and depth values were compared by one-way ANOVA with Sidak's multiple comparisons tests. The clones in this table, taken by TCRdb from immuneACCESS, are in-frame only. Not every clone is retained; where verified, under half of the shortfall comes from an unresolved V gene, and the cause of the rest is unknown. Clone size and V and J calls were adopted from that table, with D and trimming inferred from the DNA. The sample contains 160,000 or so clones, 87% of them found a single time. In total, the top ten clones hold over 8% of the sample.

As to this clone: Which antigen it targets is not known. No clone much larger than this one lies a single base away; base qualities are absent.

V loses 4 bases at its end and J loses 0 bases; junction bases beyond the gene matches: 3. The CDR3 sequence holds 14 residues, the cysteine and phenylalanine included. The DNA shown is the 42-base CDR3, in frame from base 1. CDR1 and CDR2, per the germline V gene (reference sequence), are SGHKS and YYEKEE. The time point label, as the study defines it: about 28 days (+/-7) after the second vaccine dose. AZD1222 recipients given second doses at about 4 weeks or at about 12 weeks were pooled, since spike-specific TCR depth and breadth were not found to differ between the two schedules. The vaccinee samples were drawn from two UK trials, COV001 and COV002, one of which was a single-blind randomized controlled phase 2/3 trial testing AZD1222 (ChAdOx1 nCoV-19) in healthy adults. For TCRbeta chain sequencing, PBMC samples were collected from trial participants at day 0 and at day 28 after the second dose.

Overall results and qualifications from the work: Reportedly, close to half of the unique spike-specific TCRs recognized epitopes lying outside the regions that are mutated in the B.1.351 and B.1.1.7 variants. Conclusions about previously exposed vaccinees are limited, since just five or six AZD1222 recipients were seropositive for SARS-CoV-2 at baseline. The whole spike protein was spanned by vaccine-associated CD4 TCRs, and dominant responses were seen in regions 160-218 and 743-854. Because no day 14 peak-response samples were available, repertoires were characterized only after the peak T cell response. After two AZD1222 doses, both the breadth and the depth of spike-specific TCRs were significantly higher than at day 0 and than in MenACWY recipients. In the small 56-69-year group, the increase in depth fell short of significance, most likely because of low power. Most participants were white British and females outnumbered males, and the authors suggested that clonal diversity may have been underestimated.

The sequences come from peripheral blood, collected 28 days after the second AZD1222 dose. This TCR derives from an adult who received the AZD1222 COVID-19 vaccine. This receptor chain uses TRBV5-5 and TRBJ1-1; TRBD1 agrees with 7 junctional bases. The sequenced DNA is TGTGCCAGCAGCCGGGGACAGATGAACACTGAAGCTTTCTTT. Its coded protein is CASSRGQMNTEAFF. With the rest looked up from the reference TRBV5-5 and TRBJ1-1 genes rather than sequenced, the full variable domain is DAGVTQSPTHLIKTRGQQVTLRCSPISGHKSVSWYQQVLGQGPQFIFQYYEKEERGRGNFPDRFSARQFPNYSSELNVNALLLGDSALYLCASSRGQMNTEAFFGQGTRLTVV.